This passage covers 16 T cell receptor beta chains from one sample sequenced in a study of shared clonotypes between healthy human individuals. Profiling relied on immunoSEQ multiplex PCR, and the TCRdb table lists in-frame clones only, not all of them. The sample lists about half a million clones; around 79% were seen once. The sample taken for sequencing was PBMCs. These receptors were collected from a woman aged 35 to 49 in good health. Some clones in this sample may be carry-over from other donors' samples.

The gene calls are TRBV5-1 and TRBJ2-7, with D possibly called TRBD1 or TRBD2 (5 bases each). Germline V CDR1 and CDR2: SGHRS, YFSETQ. V was pared by 0 bases and J by 2 bases, with 12 bases between. CDR3 length: 15 amino acids. This CDR3 reads CASSLEGRAPYEQYF. The CDR3 bases are TGCGCCAGCAGCTTGGAGGGACGAGCCCCCTACGAGCAGTACTTC.

The rearrangement links TRBV2 to TRBJ2-5; TRBD1 or TRBD2 may be the D gene (5 bases each). Trimming stripped 2 bases from V and 9 bases from J, with 22 bases between. This CDR3 is 16 amino acids long. Germline values: CDR1 SNHLY, CDR2 FYNNEI. CDR3 sequence (DNA): TGTGCCAGCAGTGAATGGGCCGGGACGGACACTTGGCCCCAGTACTTC. Its translation is CASSEWAGTDTWPQYF.

V gene TRBV29-1 combines with J gene TRBJ1-3, with a possible D match to TRBD1 (5 bases). Germline CDR1 is SQVTM and CDR2 is ANQGSEA. The CDR3 has 14 residues. V lost 6 bases to trimming and J lost 0 bases, with 12 bases between them. The CDR3 DNA reads TGCAGCGTAACACTCCAGGGCTCTGGAAACACCATATATTTT. The encoded protein is CSVTLQGSGNTIYF.

This clone has only one observation. The chain uses TRBV28 and TRBJ2-1, with D possibly being TRBD1 (5 bases). V lost 6 bases to trimming and J lost 3 bases, with 15 bases between them. From germline, CDR1 is MDHEN and CDR2 SYDVKM. This CDR3 contains 15 residues. CDR3 DNA: TGTGCCAGCAGCTCCACAGGCAACCACTACAATGAGCAGTTCTTC. It yields the protein CASSSTGNHYNEQFF.

The rearrangement joins TRBV9 to TRBJ2-1; tentatively, D is TRBD2 (5 bases). This CDR3 region has 14 residues. Deletions cut 1 base from V and 7 bases from J, with 12 bases between. Germline values: CDR1 SGDLS, CDR2 YYNGEE. The CDR3 sequence is CASSVRWETNEQFF. CDR3 coding DNA: TGTGCCAGCAGCGTAAGGTGGGAGACGAATGAGCAGTTCTTC.

The chain carries TRBV16 and TRBJ2-5; 7 bases match TRBD2. CDR1 and CDR2 (germline): KGHSY, FQNENV. The CDR3 sequence is 15 residues long. J was trimmed by 1 base and V by 3 bases; bases with no gene match: 5. DNA for the CDR3: TGTGCCAGCAGCCACACACTAGCGATCCAAGAGACCCAGTACTTC. This gives the protein CASSHTLAIQETQYF.

The genes are TRBV27 and TRBJ2-1; D possibly matches TRBD1 or TRBD2 (5 bases each). CDR3 size: 13 residues. V lost 4 bases, J lost 10 bases, and 14 bases lay in between. Germline CDR1 is MNHEY and CDR2 is SMNVEV (reference sequence). This CDR3 reads CASSWGPTREQFF. The CDR3 bases are TGTGCCAGCAGTTGGGGACCCACTCGGGAGCAGTTCTTC.

The chain is built from TRBV5-1 and TRBJ1-2; D is unresolved. The CDR3 consists of 16 residues. The V and J ends lost 4 bases and 5 bases respectively, with 21 bases between them. Germline CDR1 is SGHRS and CDR2 is YFSETQ. As DNA, the CDR3 is TGCGCCAGCAGCCCGGAACCAACAGTAACCGGATATGGCTACACCTTC. Translated: CASSPEPTVTGYGYTF.

The V and J genes are TRBV4-1 and TRBJ2-7, with D unresolved. Per germline, CDR1 MGHRA and CDR2 YSYEKL. The V end lost 0 bases, the J end lost 4 bases, and 13 bases lay between the germline ends. The CDR3 runs 15 residues. The DNA of the CDR3 is TGCGCCAGCAGCCAAGAGCTGGGTACCTTATACGAGCAGTACTTC. It encodes CASSQELGTLYEQYF.

The rearrangement joins TRBV15 to TRBJ2-1; TRBD1 aligns across 10 bases. J lost 6 bases, V lost 3 bases, and 5 bases had no gene match. Germline values: CDR1 LNHNV, CDR2 YYDKDF (reference sequence). This CDR3 comprises 15 residues. The chain's CDR3 is CATSRKGQGFNEQFF. CDR3 bases: TGTGCCACCAGCAGGAAGGGACAGGGGTTCAATGAGCAGTTCTTC.

This clone was counted between two and nine times. V usage is TRBV9 and J usage is TRBJ2-7; D uncertain. Trimming removed 0 bases at V and 0 bases at J, with 10 bases between. This CDR3 has 15 residues. CDR1 and CDR2 from the germline V gene are SGDLS and YYNGEE. In DNA, the CDR3 is TGTGCCAGCAGCGTAGAGGGCTCGCCCTCCTACGAGCAGTACTTC. Amino acid sequence: CASSVEGSPSYEQYF.

The chain couples TRBV7-2 to TRBJ2-7; 7 bases are a match to TRBD2. Losses at the gene ends were 7 bases for V and 2 bases for J; bases not matched to a gene: 8. Germline CDR1 SGHTA, CDR2 FQGNSA. CDR3 size: 14 residues. The CDR3 is CASTPGTKPYEQYF. CDR3 DNA: TGTGCCAGCACCCCCGGGACTAAACCCTACGAGCAGTACTTC.

This clone was counted only a few times. This chain joins TRBV7-9 and TRBJ2-5; maybe TRBD1 (6 bases). This CDR3 is built from 16 residues. Germline V CDR1 and CDR2: SEHNR, FQNEAQ (reference sequence). Trimming stripped 5 bases from V and 4 bases from J, with 20 bases between. The CDR3 here is CASSPRQGRRIETQYF. The CDR3 DNA is TGTGCCAGCAGCCCCCGCCAGGGGCGGAGGATAGAGACCCAGTACTTC.

This clone was found a few times. The chain couples TRBV30 to TRBJ1-1; weak D call: TRBD1 (5 bases). Germline V gives CDR1 GTSNPN, CDR2 SVGIG (reference sequence). The V gene lost 4 bases and the J gene lost 0 bases, with 9 bases spanning the gap. This CDR3 spans 13 amino acids. Written as DNA, the CDR3 is TGTGCCTGGACCAGGGAGCTGAACACTGAAGCTTTCTTT. This codes for CAWTRELNTEAFF.

V is TRBV7-2 and J is TRBJ1-1; TRBD1 aligns across 10 bases. The CDR3 length is 13 residues. V lost 5 bases to trimming and J lost 10 bases; unmatched junction nucleotides: 7. Germline CDR1 is SGHTA and CDR2 is FQGNSA. The CDR3 here is CASSPRGDRGAFF. The CDR3 nucleotides are TGTGCCAGCAGCCCCCGGGGGGACAGGGGAGCTTTCTTT. Based on the CDR3 plus reference TRBV7-2 and TRBJ1-1, the full variable domain is GAGVSQSPSNKVTEKGKDVELRCDPISGHTALYWYRQSLGQGLEFLIYFQGNSAPDKSGLPSDRFSAERTGGSVSTLTIQRTQQEDSAVYLCASSPRGDRGAFFGQGTRLTVV.

The chain combines TRBV19 with TRBJ1-2, with TRBD1 as a possible D gene (5 bases). CDR1 is LNHDA, CDR2 SQIVND, per germline (reference sequence). This CDR3 has 16 amino acids. V gave up 5 bases and J gave up 3 bases, with 19 bases separating them. CDR3 nucleotides: TGTGCCAGTAGTCCACGGGGTGGGGGTTTCGACTATGGCTACACCTTC. It codes for CASSPRGGGFDYGYTF.